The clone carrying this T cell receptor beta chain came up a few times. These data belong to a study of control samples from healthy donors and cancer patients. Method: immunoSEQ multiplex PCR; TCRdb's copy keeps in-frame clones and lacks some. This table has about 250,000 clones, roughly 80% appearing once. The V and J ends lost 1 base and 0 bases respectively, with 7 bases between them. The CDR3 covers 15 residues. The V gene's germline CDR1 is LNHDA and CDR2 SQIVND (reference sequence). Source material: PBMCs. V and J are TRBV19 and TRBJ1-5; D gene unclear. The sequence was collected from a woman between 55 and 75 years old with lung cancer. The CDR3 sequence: CASSIGTVSNQPQHF. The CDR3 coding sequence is TGTGCCAGTAGTATAGGGACGGTTAGCAATCAGCCCCAGCATTTT.